This T cell receptor beta chain comes out of a study of T cells expressing NK-cell markers. The overall study: Beta-chain profiling covered CD3+CD56+NKG2C+, CD3+CD56+NKG2C- and CD3+CD56-NKG2C+ sorted subsets.

The CDR3 length is 15 residues. The germline gives CDR1 SEHNR, CDR2 FQNEAQ (reference sequence). Libraries used 5'RACE template switching adding universal primer site and UMIs. TCRdb derives one entry per CDR3 protein from the 5' RACE reads, leaving out DNA. This listing includes about 460,000 distinct CDR3 sequences. About this clonotype: Antigen specificity is unknown.

Study-wide results and caveats: Of the CD8+ T cell pool in roughly six donors, about 1.0-7.0% was accounted for by dominant NKG2C+ clonotypes. These clonotypes, the leaders elsewhere, also led the CD3+CD56-NKG2C+ fraction in a few donors.

What was sequenced was blood T cells: a sorted CD56 or NKG2C T cell subset, CD4+ or CD8+ T cells, or bulk PBMC T cells (not recorded which). The J gene is TRBJ1-2, the V gene TRBV7-9. The clonotype comes from a woman aged 50 to 60 in good health. The CDR3 sequence is CASSPQISVGYGYTF.